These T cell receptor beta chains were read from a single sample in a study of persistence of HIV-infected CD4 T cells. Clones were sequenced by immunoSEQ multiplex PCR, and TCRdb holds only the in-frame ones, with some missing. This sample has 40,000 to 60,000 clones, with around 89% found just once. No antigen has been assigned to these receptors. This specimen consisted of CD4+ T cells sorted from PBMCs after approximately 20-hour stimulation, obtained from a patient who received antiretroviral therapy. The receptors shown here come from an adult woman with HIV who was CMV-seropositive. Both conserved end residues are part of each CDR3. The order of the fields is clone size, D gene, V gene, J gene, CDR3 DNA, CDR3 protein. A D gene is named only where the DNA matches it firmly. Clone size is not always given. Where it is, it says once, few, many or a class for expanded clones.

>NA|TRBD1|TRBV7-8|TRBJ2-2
TGTGCCAGCAGACCTACAGGGGGATGGCCCGGGGAGCTGTTTTTT
CASRPTGGWPGELFF
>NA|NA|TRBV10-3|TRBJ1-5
TGTGCCATCAGGGCTGGGAAGGAGGGTCAGCCCCAGCATTTT
CAIRAGKEGQPQHF
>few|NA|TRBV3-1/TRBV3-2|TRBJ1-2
TGTGCCAGCAGCTCCGGACCCTCTAACTATGGCTACACCTTC
CASSSGPSNYGYTF
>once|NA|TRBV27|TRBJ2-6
TGTGCCAGCAGTTTATCGGGCAGGGTGACTGGGGCCAACGTCCTGACTTTC
CASSLSGRVTGANVLTF
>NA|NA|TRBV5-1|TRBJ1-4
TGCGCCAGCAGCAACGGACAGTTGAATGAAAAACTGTTTTTT
CASSNGQLNEKLFF
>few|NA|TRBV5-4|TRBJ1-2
TGTGCCAGCACCTCAGGGTTATATGGCTACACCTTC
CASTSGLYGYTF
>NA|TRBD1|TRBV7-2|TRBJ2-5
TGTGCCAGCAGCTTTGACAGGGCAGGAGAGACCCAGTACTTC
CASSFDRAGETQYF
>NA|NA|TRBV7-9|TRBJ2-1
TGTGCCAGCAGCTCGAACAATGAGCAGTTCTTC
CASSSNNEQFF
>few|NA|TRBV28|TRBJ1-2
TGTGCCAGCAGTTCCACGTACGGGTATGGCTACACCTTC
CASSSTYGYGYTF
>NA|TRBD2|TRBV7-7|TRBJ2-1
TGTGCCAGCAGCTTAACCCCATTAGAAGCGGGAGACGATGAGCAGTTCTTC
CASSLTPLEAGDDEQFF
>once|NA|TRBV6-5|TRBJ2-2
TGTGCCAGCAGTTACGGGGAAACGAACACCGGGGAGCTGTTTTTT
CASSYGETNTGELFF
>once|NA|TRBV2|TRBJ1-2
TGTGCCAGCAATGCGGTAAACTATGGCTACACCTTC
CASNAVNYGYTF
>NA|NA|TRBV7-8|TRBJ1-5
TGTGCCAGCAGCTTACAGGGAGTGGGGAATCAGCCCCAGCATTTT
CASSLQGVGNQPQHF
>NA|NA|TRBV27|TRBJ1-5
TGTGCCAGCAAACCAAACCGTCTCTATGAAGCCCAGCATTTT
CASKPNRLYEAQHF
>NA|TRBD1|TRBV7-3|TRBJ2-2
TGTGCCAGCAGCCCGGACAGGGCTGGGGAGCTGTTTTTT
CASSPDRAGELFF
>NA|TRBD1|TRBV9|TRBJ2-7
TGTGCCAGCAGCGTAGGCGACAGGGGCGACGAGCAGTACTTC
CASSVGDRGDEQYF
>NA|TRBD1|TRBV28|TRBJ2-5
TGTGCCAGCAGTGCTCCCGGGACAGGGGGCTTGGAGACCCAGTACTTC
CASSAPGTGGLETQYF
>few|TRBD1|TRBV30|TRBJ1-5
TGTGCCTGGAGTAGACAGGGAGTACAGCCCCAGCATTTT
CAWSRQGVQPQHF
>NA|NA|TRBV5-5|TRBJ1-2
TGTGCCAGCAGCCCTGGGGGGGTATATGGCTACACCTTC
CASSPGGVYGYTF
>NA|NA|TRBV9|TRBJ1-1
TGTGCCAGCAGCGCCGGGGAAAGAGCGGCAGCTTTCTTT
CASSAGERAAAFF
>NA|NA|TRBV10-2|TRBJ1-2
TGCGCCAGCAGTAAAGATGACTATGGCTACACCTTC
CASSKDDYGYTF
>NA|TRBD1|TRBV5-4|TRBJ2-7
TGTGCCAGCAGCTCGGACAGGGTGGGCGAGCAGTACTTC
CASSSDRVGEQYF
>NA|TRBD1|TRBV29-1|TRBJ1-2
TGCAGTGTTCGGACAGGGAGGAGTTATGGCTACACCTTC
CSVRTGRSYGYTF
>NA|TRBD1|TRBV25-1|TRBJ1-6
TGTGCCAGCAGTCCCGGGACAGCTTATAATTCACCCCTCCACTTT
CASSPGTAYNSPLHF
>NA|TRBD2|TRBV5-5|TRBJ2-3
TGTGCCAGCAGCTCGGGACTAGCGGCAGATACGCAGTATTTT
CASSSGLAADTQYF
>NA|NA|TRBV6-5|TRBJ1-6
TGTGCCAGCAGTTACTCGCGTTCACCCCTCCACTTT
CASSYSRSPLHF
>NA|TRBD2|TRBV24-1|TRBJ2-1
TGTGCCACCAGTGATCCCACTAGCGGGAGCTTCGGGAATGAGCAGTTCTTC
CATSDPTSGSFGNEQFF
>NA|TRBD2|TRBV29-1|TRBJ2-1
TGCAGCGTTAGAGGTGCGGGGGGCAATGAGCAGTTCTTC
CSVRGAGGNEQFF
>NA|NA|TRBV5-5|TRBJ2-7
TGTGCCAGCAGCTTGGTTATCGGGGGCCAGTACTTC
CASSLVIGGQYF
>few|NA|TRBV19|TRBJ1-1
TGTGCCAGTAGTCAGGGACTGAACACTGAAGCTTTCTTT
CASSQGLNTEAFF
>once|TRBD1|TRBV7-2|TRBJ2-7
TGTGCCAGCAGCTTAAGAGGGGGCGGTGAGCAGTACTTC
CASSLRGGGEQYF
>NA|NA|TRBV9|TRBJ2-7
TGTGCCAGCAGCGCCCCCAGAGATCCCTACGAGCAGTACTTC
CASSAPRDPYEQYF
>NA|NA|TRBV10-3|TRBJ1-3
TGTGCCATCAGTGAGTCGTGGGGTACGAGGGGAAACACCATATATTTT
CAISESWGTRGNTIYF
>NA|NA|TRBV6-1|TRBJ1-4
TGTGCCAGCAGTCCCTCGAGGGGCTCTAATGAAAAACTGTTTTTT
CASSPSRGSNEKLFF